What follows are 19 T cell receptor beta chains derived from one specimen sequenced in a study of T cells in Graves' hyperthyroidism and ophthalmopathy. Amplification of TCR beta CDR3 regions used RNA as the template. TCR CDR3 underwent first-round RT-PCR with the HTBI primer set. TCRdb passed the multiplex PCR reads through MiXCR, listing each CDR3 protein once. The sample yields about 500,000 distinct CDR3 sequences, about 16% seen once. What was sequenced was blood. Receptor source: a woman aged 30 to 39 with Graves' ophthalmopathy.

This clonotype was recorded at least ten times. J is TRBJ2-3 and V is TRBV28; D is unresolved. CDR1 MDHEN and CDR2 SYDVKM come from the germline V gene. Trimming cost V 3 bases and J 2 bases, with 9 bases left between them. This CDR3 contains 14 residues. The CDR3 loop reads CASSFRQNTDTQYF. CDR3 bases: TGTGCCAGCAGTTTCCGACAAAACACAGATACGCAGTATTTT.

This sequence joins TRBV6-1 and TRBJ2-7; D is undetermined. V dropped 6 bases and J dropped 3 bases, with 12 bases sitting between them. Germline CDR1 is MNHNS and CDR2 is SASEGT. The CDR3 is made up of 13 amino acids. This chain's CDR3 is CASSLWEIYEQYF. The CDR3 nucleotides are TGTGCCAGCAGCTTGTGGGAAATCTACGAGCAGTACTTC.

This clonotype appeared many times. The V gene is TRBV12-3 or TRBV12-4, the J gene TRBJ2-1; 9 bases map to TRBD2. With V trimmed by 1 base and J by 8 bases, 3 bases remained unmatched. The CDR3 totals 14 residues. In DNA form, the CDR3 reads TGTGCCAGCAGTTTAGGCGGGGGGGCCGATGAGCAGTTCTTC. Its protein is CASSLGGGADEQFF.

The rearrangement joins TRBV7-3 to TRBJ2-1; 9 bases fit TRBD2. The CDR3 length is 15 residues. Per germline, CDR1 SGHTA and CDR2 FQGTGA. After removal of 6 bases from V and 7 bases from J, the junction contained 10 bases not matched to a gene. CDR3 sequence (DNA): TGTGCCAGCAGGCCCGCCGGGACTAGCAAGAATGAGCAGTTCTTC. It specifies CASRPAGTSKNEQFF. Complete variable domain (other parts from reference TRBV7-3 and TRBJ2-1): GAGVSQTPSNKVTEKGKYVELRCDPISGHTALYWYRQSLGQGPEFLIYFQGTGAADDSGLPNDRFFAVRPEGSVSTLKIQRTERGDSAVYLCASRPAGTSKNEQFFGPGTRLTVL.

This chain joins TRBV28 and TRBJ2-7; the match to TRBD2 covers 11 bases. The junction had 7 bases not matched to a gene; V was cut back by 6 bases and J by 9 bases. Germline V gene sequence: CDR1 MDHEN, CDR2 SYDVKM. The CDR3 loop spans 13 amino acids. In DNA, the CDR3 is TGTGCCAGCAGCCTGACTAGCGGGAACAGGCAGTACTTC. This codes for CASSLTSGNRQYF.

This clonotype was observed a handful of times. This chain connects TRBV13 to TRBJ2-1; no clear D gene. Germline CDR1 PRHDT, CDR2 FYEKMQ (reference sequence). V was shortened by 5 bases and J by 0 bases, with 17 bases between the two germline ends. This CDR3 spans 17 amino acids. The CDR3 loop is CASSQEDVVDSYNEQFF. Here the CDR3 DNA reads TGTGCCAGCAGCCAAGAGGATGTCGTGGACTCCTACAATGAGCAGTTCTTC. Drawing the rest from reference TRBV13 and TRBJ2-1, the complete variable domain is AAGVIQSPRHLIKEKRETATLKCYPIPRHDTVYWYQQGPGQDPQFLISFYEKMQSDKGSIPDRFSAQQFSDYHSELNMSSLELGDSALYFCASSQEDVVDSYNEQFFGPGTRLTVL.

This clonotype occurred many times. V and J are TRBV28 and TRBJ2-7; 10 nucleotides agree with TRBD1. The CDR3 is 14 amino acids. V lost 7 bases, J lost 3 bases, and 6 bases stayed unmatched. Germline V CDR1 and CDR2: MDHEN, SYDVKM. CDR3 sequence: CASNSGTGDYEQYF. Here the CDR3 DNA reads TGTGCCAGCAATTCCGGGACAGGGGACTACGAGCAGTACTTC.

About this clonotype: A much larger clone sits a single nucleotide away, making a read error possible. This chain uses TRBV5-1 with TRBJ2-3; D is ambiguous. V was shortened by 6 bases and J by 1 base, with 9 bases between the two germline ends. The V gene's germline CDR1 is SGHRS and CDR2 YFSETQ. The CDR3 length is 13 residues. Here the CDR3 reads CASTQLGTDTQYF. The CDR3 DNA is TGCGCCAGCACCCAACTGGGCACAGATACGCAGTATTTT.

This clonotype was counted between two and nine times. The chain combines TRBV29-1 with TRBJ2-4, with D uncertain. Germline V CDR1 and CDR2: SQVTM, ANQGSEA. V gave up 0 bases and J gave up 6 bases, with 6 bases separating them. The CDR3 is 12 residues long. CDR3 residues: CSVEDPGNIQYF. CDR3 coding DNA: TGCAGCGTTGAAGATCCGGGAAACATTCAGTACTTC.

This clonotype was found a few times. The V gene is TRBV12-3 or TRBV12-4, the J gene TRBJ2-1; the match to TRBD2 covers 8 bases. This CDR3 is built from 16 residues. J was trimmed by 5 bases and V by 7 bases; bases with no gene match: 13. The CDR3 DNA is TGTGCCAGCACCCCTTTATGGCTAGCGGGTAACAATGAGCAGTTCTTC. Its translation is CASTPLWLAGNNEQFF.

This clonotype has a single count. The V gene is TRBV5-1, the J gene TRBJ2-5; D is undetermined. CDR1 and CDR2 (germline): SGHRS, YFSETQ. The V end was cut by 4 bases, the J end by 10 bases, with 14 bases between. The CDR3 consists of 12 residues. CDR3 DNA sequence: TGCGCCAGCAGCCCGGAAGGACCCTTCCAGTACTTC. Translation: CASSPEGPFQYF.

This clonotype has ten or more counts. CDR3 residues: CASSLGGGGETQYF. For the CDR3, the DNA is TGTGCCAGCAGCTTAGGAGGAGGGGGGGAGACCCAGTACTTC. V is TRBV7-6 and J is TRBJ2-5; D tentatively fits TRBD1 or TRBD2 (6 bases each). The CDR3 sequence is 14 residues long. Germline V CDR1 and CDR2: SGHVS, FNYEAQ. Trimming left V 1 base short and J 5 bases short, with 11 bases between. Full variable domain (rest looked up from reference TRBV7-6 and TRBJ2-5): GAGVSQSPRYKVTKRGQDVALRCDPISGHVSLYWYRQALGQGPEFLTYFNYEAQQDKSGLPNDRFSAERPEGSISTLTIQRTEQRDSAMYRCASSLGGGGETQYFGPGTRLLVL.

This clonotype came up many times. V usage is TRBV28 and J usage is TRBJ2-3, with a tentative D call TRBD2 (6 bases). The V and J ends lost 3 bases and 1 base respectively, with 11 bases between them. Germline values: CDR1 MDHEN, CDR2 SYDVKM. CDR3 length equals 15 residues. The CDR3 DNA reads TGTGCCAGCAGTTTTTCGGGGGAGGGCACAGATACGCAGTATTTT. Protein sequence: CASSFSGEGTDTQYF.

This clonotype was counted only a few times. The chain recombines TRBV20-1 with TRBJ1-1, with TRBD1 identical over 8 bases. Germline V gives CDR1 DFQATT, CDR2 SNEGSKA (reference sequence). The CDR3 consists of 13 residues. Trimming at V came to 6 bases and at J to 11 bases, leaving 14 bases not matched to a gene. CDR3 sequence (DNA): TGCAGTGCCCGGGACAGGATGGAGCTTTGGGCTTTCTTT. Translation: CSARDRMELWAFF.

A note on this clonotype: This may be a read error: a much more frequent sequence differs by one nucleotide. This chain joins TRBV30 and TRBJ2-1; a possible D gene is TRBD1 (6 bases). CDR1 is GTSNPN and CDR2 is SVGIG in the germline V gene (reference sequence). The CDR3 has 13 amino acids. The CDR3 DNA sequence: TGTGCCTGGGGTGTAGTAGGGGGCAATGAGCAGTTCTTC. The encoded protein is CAWGVVGGNEQFF.

The chain employs TRBV19 and TRBJ2-3; possible D gene TRBD2, 6 bases. Germline V CDR1 and CDR2: LNHDA, SQIVND (reference sequence). V lost 3 bases, J lost 2 bases, and 12 bases lay in between. The CDR3 is 15 residues long. CDR3 sequence (DNA): TGTGCCAGTAGTATTAGCGGCGGAAACACAGATACGCAGTATTTT. This gives the protein CASSISGGNTDTQYF.

This clonotype turned up a few times. V usage is TRBV29-1 and J usage is TRBJ1-5, with D hard to call. CDR3 length equals 12 residues. V was pared by 5 bases and J by 7 bases, with 12 bases between. Germline loops: CDR1 SQVTM, CDR2 ANQGSEA. The CDR3 nucleotides are TGCAGCGTTCGCTCTGTCGGGCAGCCCCAGCATTTT. Translation: CSVRSVGQPQHF.

The table lists this clonotype with a few counts. The chain has TRBV19 and TRBJ2-1, with TRBD2 matching over 9 bases. Germline V gene lookup returns CDR1 LNHDA and CDR2 SQIVND (reference sequence). The CDR3 has 15 residues. V shed 3 bases, J shed 8 bases, and the junction held 8 bases outside the gene matches. The CDR3 reads CASSIPAGGIYEQFF. The CDR3 DNA is TGTGCCAGTAGTATTCCGGCGGGAGGGATTTATGAGCAGTTCTTC.

The chain is built from TRBV28 and TRBJ2-1, with 14 positions matching TRBD2. Germline trimming cut 3 bases from V and 10 bases from J; bases unmatched to any gene: 2. CDR3 length: 14 residues. Germline lookup yields CDR1 MDHEN and CDR2 SYDVKM. The CDR3: CASSFGLAGGEQFF. CDR3 bases: TGTGCCAGCAGTTTCGGACTAGCGGGAGGCGAGCAGTTCTTC.